Given below is one TCR beta chain in context. Its antigen remains unidentified. There are no base qualities to consult, and no much larger clone falls within one base. The sample is drawn from a study of early T cells in non-severe SARS-CoV-2 infection (dated by TCRdb to the early 2020s). About the investigation overall: Bulk RNA from unsorted whole blood was used for TCR sequencing, so alpha and beta chains could not be paired. Overall study outcomes, separate from this receptor: VDJdb matching was skewed toward anti-spike CD8 responses and likely underestimated virus-specific expansions, missing private and CD4 specificities.

Set within a cohort of healthcare workers in London, UK, this nested case-control study involved weekly PCR testing of nasopharyngeal swabs along with blood sampling. Healthcare workers were recruited during the week of the UK lockdown, between 23 and 31 March 2020, and followed weekly for up to about 15 weeks. Receptor libraries were prepared by 5' RACE. Sequenced on a NextSeq 500. In the TCR library protocol, unique molecular identifiers were attached to individual cDNA molecules to correct for PCR bias and sequencing error. Both TCR alpha and beta chains were sequenced, and tight co-correlation was observed between alpha and beta sequence abundances in each sample. Per the original workflow: Decombinator V4 was used to annotate the V gene, J gene and CDR3 of the TCR sequences. TCRs were defined as expanded if a significant change between any two time points was detected under a Poisson model with p below 0.0001. TCR abundances were normalised to the total number of TCRs sequenced per sample and expressed as counts per million. TRAV1-2 paired with TRAJ12, TRAJ20 or TRAJ33 defined MAIT TCRs, while TRAV10 paired with TRAJ18 defined iNKT TCRs. VDJdb, accessed on 1 November 2021, was searched for TCRs annotated for CMV, EBV and SARS-CoV-2, and TCRs annotated for more than one antigen were excluded. TCRdb applied fastp at Q25 and MiXCR to the public reads, then kept only in-frame beta chains. Identical CDR3 protein sequences are pooled into one entry, listed with their most common genes and DNA. Clone size and V and J calls follow TCRdb, not the original study. This sample has 65,000 to 90,000 distinct CDR3 sequences in its table, and 12% of those were observed once. Just over 6.5% of the sample rests with the top ten.

From cysteine to phenylalanine, the CDR3 is 15 amino acids long. Of the read, only the CDR3 DNA is kept; its 45 bases are in frame from base 1. CDR1 and CDR2, looked up from the germline V gene, are SGHTA and FQGNSA. Trimming takes 5 bases from V and 0 bases from J, and the germline ends sit 11 bases apart. Source material: whole blood. Rearrangement joined TRBV7-2 to TRBJ2-1; the D segment could be TRBD2, given 5 matching bases. This receptor was obtained from an adult who was a healthcare worker with PCR-confirmed SARS-CoV-2 infection or an uninfected control (not recorded which). The CDR3 loop reads CASSPRLSSYNEQFF. The nucleotides are TGTGCCAGCAGCCCCCGACTAAGCTCCTACAATGAGCAGTTCTTC.